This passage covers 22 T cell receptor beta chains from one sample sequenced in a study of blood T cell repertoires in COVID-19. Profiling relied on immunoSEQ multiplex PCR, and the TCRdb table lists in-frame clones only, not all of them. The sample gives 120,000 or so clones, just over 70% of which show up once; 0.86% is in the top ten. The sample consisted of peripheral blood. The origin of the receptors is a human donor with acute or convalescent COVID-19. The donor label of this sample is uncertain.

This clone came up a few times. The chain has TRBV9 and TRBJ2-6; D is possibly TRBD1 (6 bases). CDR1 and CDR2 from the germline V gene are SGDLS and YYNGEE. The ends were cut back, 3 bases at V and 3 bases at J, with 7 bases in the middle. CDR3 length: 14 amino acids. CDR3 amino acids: CASSAGDGANVLTF. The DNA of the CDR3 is TGTGCCAGCAGCGCAGGGGATGGGGCCAACGTCCTGACTTTC.

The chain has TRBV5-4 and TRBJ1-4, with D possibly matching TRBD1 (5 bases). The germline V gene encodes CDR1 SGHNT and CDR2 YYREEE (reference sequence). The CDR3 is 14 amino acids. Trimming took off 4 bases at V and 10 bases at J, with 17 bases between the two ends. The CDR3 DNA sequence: TGTGCCAGCAGCCCCCCGGGACGGGGGGGAAAACTGTTTTTT. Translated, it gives CASSPPGRGGKLFF.

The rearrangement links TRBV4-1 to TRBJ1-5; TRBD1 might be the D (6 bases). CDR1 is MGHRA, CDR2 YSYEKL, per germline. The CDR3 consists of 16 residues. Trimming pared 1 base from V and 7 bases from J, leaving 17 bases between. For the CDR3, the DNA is TGCGCCAGCAGCCAAGCCGGTTCAGGGGTTGGGCAGCCCCAGCATTTT. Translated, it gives CASSQAGSGVGQPQHF.

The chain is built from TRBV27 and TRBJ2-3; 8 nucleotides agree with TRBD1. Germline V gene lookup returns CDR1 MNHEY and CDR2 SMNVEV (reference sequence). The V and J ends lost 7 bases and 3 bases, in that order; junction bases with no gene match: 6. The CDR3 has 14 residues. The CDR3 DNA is TGTGCCAGCACCCTCCGGGACAGGACAGATACGCAGTATTTT. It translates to CASTLRDRTDTQYF.

CDR3 in DNA: TGTGCCAGCAGCCAAGAAGTAGCGGGGTACGAAAAACTGTTTTTT. Protein: CASSQEVAGYEKLFF. The chain combines TRBV14 with TRBJ1-4; D is undetermined. Germline lookup yields CDR1 SGHDN and CDR2 FVKESK. V was pared by 0 bases and J by 8 bases, with 13 bases between. This CDR3 region has 15 residues.

As DNA, the CDR3 is TGTGCCAGCAGCTTTACTAGCGGGGTTACAGATACGCAGTATTTT. Its protein product is CASSFTSGVTDTQYF. The chain couples TRBV11-1 to TRBJ2-3; 10 positions agree with TRBD2. The ends lost 3 bases at V and 3 bases at J; junction bases unmatched: 3. The CDR3 spans 15 residues. From germline, CDR1 is SGHAT and CDR2 FQDESV (reference sequence).

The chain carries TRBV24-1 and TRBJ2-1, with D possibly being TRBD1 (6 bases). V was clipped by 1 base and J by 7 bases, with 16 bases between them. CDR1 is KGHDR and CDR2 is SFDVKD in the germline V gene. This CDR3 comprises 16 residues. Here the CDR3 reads CATSDFGGPDWNEQFF. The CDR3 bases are TGTGCCACCAGTGATTTTGGGGGCCCCGATTGGAATGAGCAGTTCTTC.

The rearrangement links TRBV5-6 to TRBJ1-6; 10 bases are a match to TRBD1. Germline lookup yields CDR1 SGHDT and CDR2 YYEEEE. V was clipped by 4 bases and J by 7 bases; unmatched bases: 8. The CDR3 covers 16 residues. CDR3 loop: CASSRQGASPNSPLHF. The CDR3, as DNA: TGTGCCAGCAGCCGACAGGGGGCAAGCCCGAATTCACCCCTCCACTTT.

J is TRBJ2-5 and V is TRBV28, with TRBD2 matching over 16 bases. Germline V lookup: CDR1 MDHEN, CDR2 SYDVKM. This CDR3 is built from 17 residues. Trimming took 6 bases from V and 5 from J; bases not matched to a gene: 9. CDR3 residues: CASSTGLAGGEHETQYF. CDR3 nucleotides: TGTGCCAGCAGCACGGGACTAGCGGGGGGGGAGCACGAGACCCAGTACTTC.

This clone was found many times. DNA for the CDR3: TGTGCCAGCAGCCTGCAACTCGGTAGCACTGAAGCTTTCTTT. This encodes CASSLQLGSTEAFF. This chain connects TRBV7-9 to TRBJ1-1; no firm D call. Trimming stripped 5 bases from V and 4 bases from J, with 14 bases between. Germline loops: CDR1 SEHNR, CDR2 FQNEAQ (reference sequence). CDR3 size: 14 residues.

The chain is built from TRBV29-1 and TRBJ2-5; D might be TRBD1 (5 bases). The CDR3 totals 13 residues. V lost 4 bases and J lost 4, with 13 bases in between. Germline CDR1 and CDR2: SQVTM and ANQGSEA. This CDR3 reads CSVVPPGSETQYF. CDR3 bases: TGCAGCGTTGTCCCTCCAGGGTCAGAGACCCAGTACTTC.

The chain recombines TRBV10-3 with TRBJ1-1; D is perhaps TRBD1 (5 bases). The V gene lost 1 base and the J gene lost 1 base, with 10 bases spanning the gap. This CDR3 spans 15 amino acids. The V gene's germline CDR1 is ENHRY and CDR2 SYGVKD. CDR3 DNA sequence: TGTGCCATCAGTGAGTGGAGAGACAGGAACACTGAAGCTTTCTTT. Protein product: CAISEWRDRNTEAFF.

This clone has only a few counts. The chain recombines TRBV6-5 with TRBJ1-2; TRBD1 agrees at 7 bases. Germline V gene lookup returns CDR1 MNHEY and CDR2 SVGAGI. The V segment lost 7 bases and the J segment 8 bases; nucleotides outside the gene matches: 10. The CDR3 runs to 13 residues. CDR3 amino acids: CASTLRTGGGYTF. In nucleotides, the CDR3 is TGTGCCAGCACCCTAAGGACAGGAGGGGGCTACACCTTC.

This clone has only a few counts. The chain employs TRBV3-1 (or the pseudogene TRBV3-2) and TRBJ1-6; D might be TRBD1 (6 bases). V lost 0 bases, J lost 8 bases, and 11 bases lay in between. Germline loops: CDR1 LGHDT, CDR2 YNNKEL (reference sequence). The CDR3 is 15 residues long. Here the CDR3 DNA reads TGTGCCAGCAGCCAAGATGGGGGGGCCCATTCACCCCTCCACTTT. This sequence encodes CASSQDGGAHSPLHF.

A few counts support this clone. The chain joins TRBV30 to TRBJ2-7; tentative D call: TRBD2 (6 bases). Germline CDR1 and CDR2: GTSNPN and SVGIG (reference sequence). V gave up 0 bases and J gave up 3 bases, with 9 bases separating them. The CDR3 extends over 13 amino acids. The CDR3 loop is CAWSVGLSYEQYF. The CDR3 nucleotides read TGTGCCTGGAGTGTCGGACTAAGCTACGAGCAGTACTTC.

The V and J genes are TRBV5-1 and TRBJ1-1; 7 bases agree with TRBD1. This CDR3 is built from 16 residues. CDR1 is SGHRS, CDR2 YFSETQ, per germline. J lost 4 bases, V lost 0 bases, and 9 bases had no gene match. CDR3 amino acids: CASSLAATGRGTEAFF. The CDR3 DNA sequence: TGCGCCAGCAGCTTGGCCGCGACAGGGCGGGGCACTGAAGCTTTCTTT. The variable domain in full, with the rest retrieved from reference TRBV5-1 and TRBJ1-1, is KAGVTQTPRYLIKTRGQQVTLSCSPISGHRSVSWYQQTPGQGLQFLFEYFSETQRNKGNFPGRFSGRQFSNSRSEMNVSTLELGDSALYLCASSLAATGRGTEAFFGQGTRLTVV.

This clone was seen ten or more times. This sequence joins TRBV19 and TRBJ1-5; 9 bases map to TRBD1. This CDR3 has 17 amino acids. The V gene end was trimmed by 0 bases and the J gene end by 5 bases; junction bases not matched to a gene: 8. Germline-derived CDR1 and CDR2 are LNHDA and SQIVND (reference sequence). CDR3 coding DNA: TGTGCCAGTAGTATAGAGGGGACAGGGTACGTGTATCAGCCCCAGCATTTT. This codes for CASSIEGTGYVYQPQHF.

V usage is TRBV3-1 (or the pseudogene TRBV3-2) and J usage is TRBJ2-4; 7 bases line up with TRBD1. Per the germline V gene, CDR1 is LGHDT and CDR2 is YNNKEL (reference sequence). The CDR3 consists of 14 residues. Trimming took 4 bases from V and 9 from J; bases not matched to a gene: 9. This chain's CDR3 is CASSPSTGRTIQYF. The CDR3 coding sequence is TGTGCCAGCAGCCCGTCGACAGGGAGAACCATTCAGTACTTC.

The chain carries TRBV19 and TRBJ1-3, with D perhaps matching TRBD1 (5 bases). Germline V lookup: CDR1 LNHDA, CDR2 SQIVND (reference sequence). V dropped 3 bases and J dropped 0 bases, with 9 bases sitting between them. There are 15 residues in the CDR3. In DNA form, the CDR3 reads TGTGCCAGTAGTATGCTTGACAGCTCTGGAAACACCATATATTTT. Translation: CASSMLDSSGNTIYF.

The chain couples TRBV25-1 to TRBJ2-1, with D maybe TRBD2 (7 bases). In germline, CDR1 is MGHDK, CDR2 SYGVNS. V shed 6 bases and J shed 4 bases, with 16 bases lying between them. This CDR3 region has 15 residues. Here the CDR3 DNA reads TGTGCCAGCAGCAAAGGGGGGGCGGGTTACAATGAGCAGTTCTTC. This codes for CASSKGGAGYNEQFF. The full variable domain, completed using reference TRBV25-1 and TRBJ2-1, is EADIYQTPRYLVIGTGKKITLECSQTMGHDKMYWYQQDPGMELHLIHYSYGVNSTEKGDLSSESTVSRIRTEHFPLTLESARPSHTSQYLCASSKGGAGYNEQFFGPGTRLTVL.

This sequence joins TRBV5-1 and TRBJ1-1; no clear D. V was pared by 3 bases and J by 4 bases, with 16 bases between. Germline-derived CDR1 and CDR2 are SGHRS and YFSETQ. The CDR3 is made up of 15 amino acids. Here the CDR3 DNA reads TGCGCCAGCAGCTCAGCCGGGTCCGGTGGCACTGAAGCTTTCTTT. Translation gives CASSSAGSGGTEAFF.

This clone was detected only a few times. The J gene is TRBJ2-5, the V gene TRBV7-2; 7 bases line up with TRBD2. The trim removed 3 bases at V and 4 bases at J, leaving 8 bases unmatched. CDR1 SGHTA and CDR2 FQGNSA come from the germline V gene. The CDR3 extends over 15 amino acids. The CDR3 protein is CASSLQAGTLETQYF. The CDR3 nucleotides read TGTGCCAGCAGCTTGCAAGCGGGGACGTTAGAGACCCAGTACTTC. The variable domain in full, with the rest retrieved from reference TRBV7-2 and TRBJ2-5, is GAGVSQSPSNKVTEKGKDVELRCDPISGHTALYWYRQSLGQGLEFLIYFQGNSAPDKSGLPSDRFSAERTGGSVSTLTIQRTQQEDSAVYLCASSLQAGTLETQYFGPGTRLLVL.